This T cell receptor (beta chain) was found in a study of blood T cells in healthy people across ages. Across the study: When template switching was applied, about one barcoded beta molecule was captured per two T cells. Study findings and constraints: Among long-lived donors, naive CD4+ cells were more numerous and diversity higher than in aged donors. Age brought a roughly linear fall in TCR beta diversity measured per million T cells. CMV status of donors was not determined, possibly confounding expanded clonotype changes.

Germline CDR1 reads SGHRS; CDR2 reads YFSETQ. The length of the CDR3 is 14 residues. V dropped 4 bases and J dropped 6 bases, with 13 bases sitting between them. With respect to this clonotype: What it binds is not known.

A J-beta primer mix and a sample-barcoded 5' primer were used in a second PCR of roughly 6 to 11 cycles. TCRdb itself ran the 5' RACE reads through MiXCR, one entry per CDR3 protein. The sample lists about 580,000 distinct CDR3 sequences, 40% to 55% occurring once. The V and J genes are TRBV5-1 and TRBJ2-2, with D possibly TRBD1 on 6 matching bases. Sequenced input: blood. This sequence originates from an older man in good health. The CDR3 nucleotides are TGCGCCAGCAGCCGCAGGGACACCGCCGGGGAGCTGTTTTTT. The encoded protein is CASSRRDTAGELFF.